Below, one T cell receptor (beta chain) is given with its context. Every donor was a healthy person donating bone marrow. The sample is drawn from a study of cytomegalovirus exposure and HLA in healthy donors. The study ran its PCR with 60 Vbeta and 13 Jbeta primers. Generated by immunoSEQ multiplex PCR, the TCRdb table keeps only in-frame clones and is missing some. Here the sample spans under 120,000 clones, about 59% being singletons. The CDR3 covers 16 residues. The germline gives CDR1 MGHRA, CDR2 YSYEKL. With V trimmed by 3 bases and J by 5 bases, 9 bases remained unmatched. Sequencing was performed on PBMCs. The origin of this receptor is a man between 25 and 39 years old in good health and CMV-seropositive. The gene calls are TRBV4-1 and TRBJ2-1, with 8 bases identical to TRBD1. The CDR3: CASSHLPGQVHNEQFF. CDR3 DNA: TGCGCCAGCAGCCATCTGCCGGGACAGGTTCACAATGAGCAGTTCTTC.